This TCR beta chain emerged from a study of T cell repertoires in ileal Crohn's disease. General study results and limits: Clonality above 26.8% at surgery always came with endoscopic recurrence. Sorted CD8 T cells held more high-frequency clones than CD4.

Notes on this clone: What it binds is unknown.

Clones were sequenced by immunoSEQ multiplex PCR, and TCRdb holds only the in-frame ones, with some missing. The repertoire includes around 16,000 clones, 85% to 95% of them detected once, and 3.4% sits in the top ten. V was pared by 7 bases and J by 2 bases, with 5 bases between. CDR1 is LNHDA and CDR2 is SQIVND in the germline V gene (reference sequence). This CDR3 is 11 amino acids long. This chain uses TRBV19 with TRBJ1-1; D is unclear. The sequencing input was ileal tissue. This receptor was taken from an adult with Crohn's disease. CDR3 nucleotide sequence: TGTGCCAGTACACACAACACTGAAGCTTTCTTT. Protein product: CASTHNTEAFF.